What follows are 15 T cell receptor beta chains derived from one specimen sequenced in a study of cytomegalovirus exposure and HLA in healthy donors. The PCR ran on 60 Vbeta and 13 Jbeta primers. This table comes from immunoSEQ multiplex PCR, and its TCRdb copy is limited to in-frame clones, with some not included. The table records 110,000 or so clones, roughly 71% of them present only once. The sequenced sample consisted of PBMCs. These receptors all come from a woman aged 40 to 49 in good health and CMV-seropositive.

The chain has TRBV7-3 and TRBJ2-1, with D possibly being TRBD1 (5 bases). The CDR3 has 14 amino acids. The V gene's germline CDR1 is SGHTA and CDR2 FQGTGA. Trimming took off 3 bases at V and 7 bases at J, with 13 bases between the two ends. Written as DNA, the CDR3 is TGTGCCAGCAGCTTTGGTCAGGGTGAGAATGAGCAGTTCTTC. It specifies CASSFGQGENEQFF. The whole variable domain, filled in from reference TRBV7-3 and TRBJ2-1, reads GAGVSQTPSNKVTEKGKYVELRCDPISGHTALYWYRQSLGQGPEFLIYFQGTGAADDSGLPNDRFFAVRPEGSVSTLKIQRTERGDSAVYLCASSFGQGENEQFFGPGTRLTVL.

This clone was seen only a few times. The chain employs TRBV18 and TRBJ1-2; no clear D gene. The germline V gene has CDR1 KGHSH and CDR2 LQKENI. The ends were cut back, 2 bases at V and 5 bases at J, with 6 bases in the middle. The CDR3 sequence is 12 residues long. CDR3 loop: CASSPVEYGYTF. CDR3 DNA sequence: TGTGCCAGCTCACCAGTCGAGTATGGCTACACCTTC.

The chain uses TRBV7-2 and TRBJ2-7; 7 positions match TRBD2. V lost 3 bases, J lost 1 base, and 3 bases stayed unmatched. There are 14 residues in the CDR3. The germline gives CDR1 SGHTA, CDR2 FQGNSA. CDR3 bases: TGTGCCAGCAGCTTTAGCGGGCCTTCCTACGAGCAGTACTTC. This sequence encodes CASSFSGPSYEQYF. Full variable domain (rest looked up from reference TRBV7-2 and TRBJ2-7): GAGVSQSPSNKVTEKGKDVELRCDPISGHTALYWYRQSLGQGLEFLIYFQGNSAPDKSGLPSDRFSAERTGGSVSTLTIQRTQQEDSAVYLCASSFSGPSYEQYFGPGTRLTVT.

The chain carries TRBV30 and TRBJ2-3, with 8 bases aligning to TRBD1. CDR3 length: 16 residues. CDR1 is GTSNPN, CDR2 SVGIG, per germline (reference sequence). V dropped 2 bases and J dropped 3; count of bases not matched to a gene: 10. CDR3 sequence (DNA): TGTGCCTGGAGTATAACCGGACAGGGCCTGACAGATACGCAGTATTTT. Protein product: CAWSITGQGLTDTQYF.

This clone was seen a handful of times. The V and J genes are TRBV5-4 and TRBJ2-7; maybe TRBD2 (6 bases). The CDR3 has 14 amino acids. CDR1 and CDR2 from the germline V gene are SGHNT and YYREEE (reference sequence). V shed 4 bases and J shed 7 bases, with 18 bases lying between them. In nucleotides, the CDR3 is TGTGCCAGCAGCCTGTCCGGGACTCCCTTAGAGCAGTACTTC. It specifies CASSLSGTPLEQYF.

V and J are TRBV28 and TRBJ1-5, with D tentatively TRBD1 (5 bases). The germline gives CDR1 MDHEN, CDR2 SYDVKM. The CDR3 extends over 16 amino acids. The V end was cut by 1 base, the J end by 4 bases, with 14 bases between. The CDR3 DNA follows: TGTGCCAGCAGTTTATTGCCAGGGCCTATAAATCAGCCCCAGCATTTT. Translating gives CASSLLPGPINQPQHF.

The CDR3 region is CASSVSGLGTEAFF. CDR3 sequence (DNA): TGTGCCAGCAGCGTATCAGGGTTGGGGACTGAAGCTTTCTTT. The chain recombines TRBV9 with TRBJ1-1; D might be TRBD1 (5 bases). The CDR3 is 14 amino acids. V was pared by 1 base and J by 5 bases, with 12 bases between. The germline V gene has CDR1 SGDLS and CDR2 YYNGEE.

The V gene is TRBV28, the J gene TRBJ1-2; TRBD1 matches at 8 bases. Looked up from germline, CDR1 is MDHEN and CDR2 is SYDVKM. The CDR3 runs to 14 residues. J lost 3 bases, V lost 6 bases, and 6 bases had no gene match. DNA for the CDR3: TGTGCCAGCAGCCACAGACAGGGGCACTATGGCTACACCTTC. Encoded protein: CASSHRQGHYGYTF.

This clone appeared a few times. The CDR3, as DNA: TGTGCCAGCAGTTTTTGGGCAGGGGGCTACGAGCAGTACTTC. It specifies CASSFWAGGYEQYF. V and J are TRBV28 and TRBJ2-7; 7 bases fit TRBD1. The germline CDR1 and CDR2 sequences are MDHEN and SYDVKM. The V gene end was trimmed by 3 bases and the J gene end by 3 bases; junction bases not matched to a gene: 5. The length of the CDR3 is 14 residues.

This chain connects TRBV14 to TRBJ2-7; 7 nucleotides align to TRBD2. V gave up 3 bases and J gave up 6 bases; unmatched junction bases: 11. CDR3 length: 15 residues. CDR1 is SGHDN, CDR2 FVKESK, per germline. The CDR3 nucleotides are TGTGCCAGCAGCCAGGCCGGCGGGAGTTCAGGCGAGCAGTACTTC. It encodes CASSQAGGSSGEQYF.

The V and J genes are TRBV4-1 and TRBJ1-5; possibly TRBD1 for D (5 bases). CDR3 length: 16 amino acids. V was trimmed by 0 bases and J by 7 bases, leaving 16 bases between them. CDR1 is MGHRA, CDR2 YSYEKL, per germline. CDR3 coding DNA: TGCGCCAGCAGCCAAGACTCCACGGGGGGGAACCAGCCCCAGCATTTT. Protein product: CASSQDSTGGNQPQHF.

The chain recombines TRBV9 with TRBJ2-5, with 9 bases aligning to TRBD1. V shed 3 bases, J shed 5 bases, and the junction held 8 bases outside the gene matches. The CDR3 covers 15 residues. Germline lookup yields CDR1 SGDLS and CDR2 YYNGEE. For the CDR3, the DNA is TGTGCCAGCAGCGGGACAGGGGTCCTTGGGGAGACCCAGTACTTC. Its translation: CASSGTGVLGETQYF.

The genes are TRBV4-2 and TRBJ1-2; D is ambiguous. From germline, CDR1 is LGHNA and CDR2 YNFKEQ. This CDR3 is built from 14 residues. V was shortened by 1 base and J by 8 bases, with 14 bases between the two germline ends. The CDR3 loop reads CASSQASGSGGYTF. DNA for the CDR3: TGTGCCAGCAGCCAAGCCTCGGGATCCGGAGGCTACACCTTC.

V usage is TRBV28 and J usage is TRBJ1-1, with TRBD1 matching over 9 bases. Germline V CDR1 and CDR2: MDHEN, SYDVKM. J gave up 6 bases and V 5 bases, and 13 bases lay outside the gene matches. The CDR3 has 16 residues. CDR3 nucleotides: TGTGCCAGCAGTCCGTGGGGACAGGGTACCTTCTCTGAAGCTTTCTTT. This codes for CASSPWGQGTFSEAFF. Based on the CDR3 plus reference TRBV28 and TRBJ1-1, the full variable domain is DVKVTQSSRYLVKRTGEKVFLECVQDMDHENMFWYRQDPGLGLRLIYFSYDVKMKEKGDIPEGYSVSREKKERFSLILESASTNQTSMYLCASSPWGQGTFSEAFFGQGTRLTVV.

This clone was observed a handful of times. The CDR3 nucleotides are TGTGCCAGCAGCGTAGGAACACCGGATACGCAGTATTTT. Amino acid sequence: CASSVGTPDTQYF. This chain uses TRBV9 with TRBJ2-3; no firm D call. The germline CDR1 and CDR2 sequences are SGDLS and YYNGEE. This CDR3 has 13 amino acids. Trimming pared 0 bases from V and 6 bases from J, leaving 8 bases between. Looking up the rest from reference TRBV9 and TRBJ2-3 gives the full variable domain: DSGVTQTPKHLITATGQRVTLRCSPRSGDLSVYWYQQSLDQGLQFLIQYYNGEERAKGNILERFSAQQFPDLHSELNLSSLELGDSALYFCASSVGTPDTQYFGPGTRLTVL.